The T cell receptor (beta chain) under discussion was sequenced for a study of blood T cell repertoires in COVID-19. Study-level background: Acute and convalescent COVID-19 specimens originated in the United States, Italy and Spain. In each case, the material was cDNA or gDNA derived from T cells, B-cell-depleted T cells, or PBMCs.

With 6 bases removed from V and 2 bases from J, the gap between germline ends came to 10 bases. Germline V gene data show CDR1 as SQVTM and CDR2 as ANQGSEA. The CDR3 length is 12 residues. Using immunoSEQ multiplex PCR, the repertoire was profiled, and TCRdb retains in-frame clones only, with some absent. Of about 190,000 clones listed, about 80% are singletons. This TCR was sampled from a young man with active or convalescent COVID-19. Sequences were obtained from peripheral blood. This chain joins TRBV29-1 and TRBJ1-1, with D maybe TRBD1 (6 bases). CDR3 protein: CSVVDSNTEAFF. The CDR3, as DNA: TGCAGCGTGGTGGACAGTAACACTGAAGCTTTCTTT.